Below, 14 T cell receptor beta chains from the same sample are listed, as sequenced in a study of T-cell memory formation after mild COVID-19. Via MiXCR, TCRdb re-called the 5' RACE reads, giving one row per CDR3 protein. The top ten hold approximately 3.5% of the sample, which has about 250,000 distinct CDR3 sequences, about a sixth seen once. The sample taken for sequencing was PBMCs or a T cell subset sorted from them (not recorded which). All receptors come from a man between 18 and 29 years old who had mild COVID-19 (a few samples of this study predate the infection). Cell type and time point are not known.

The chain combines TRBV4-3 with TRBJ2-7; D is ambiguous. Trimming cost V 0 bases and J 6 bases, with 6 bases left between them. Germline V gene lookup returns CDR1 LGHNA and CDR2 YSLEER. CDR3 length: 12 residues. The CDR3 sequence: CASSQEFPEQYV. In DNA form, the CDR3 reads TGCGCCAGCAGCCAAGAGTTTCCCGAGCAGTACGTC.

This clonotype was counted a few times. The chain recombines TRBV7-9 with TRBJ2-3; a possible D gene is TRBD2 (5 bases). This CDR3 comprises 15 residues. CDR1 and CDR2 (germline): SEHNR, FQNEAQ (reference sequence). Trimming removed 5 bases from V and 0 bases from J, with 12 bases in between. CDR3 DNA sequence: TGTGCCAGCAGCCATAGAGGGTTTAGCACAGATACGCAGTATTTT. Its translation: CASSHRGFSTDTQYF. The full variable domain, in which reference TRBV7-9 and TRBJ2-3 provide the parts outside the CDR3, is DTGVSQNPRHKITKRGQNVTFRCDPISEHNRLYWYRQTLGQGPEFLTYFQNEAQLEKSRLLSDRFSAERPKGSFSTLEIQRTEQGDSAMYLCASSHRGFSTDTQYFGPGTRLTVL.

This clonotype has just a few counts. This chain uses TRBV5-1 with TRBJ2-1; 11 bases map to TRBD1. The trim removed 4 bases at V and 9 bases at J, leaving 12 bases unmatched. Germline V lookup: CDR1 SGHRS, CDR2 YFSETQ. The CDR3 sequence is 16 residues long. CDR3 DNA sequence: TGCGCCAGCAGCCTTGCGGGACAGGGGGTGGTCGGTGAGCAGTTCTTC. Translating it yields CASSLAGQGVVGEQFF. Together with reference TRBV5-1 and TRBJ2-1, the CDR3 gives the full variable domain: KAGVTQTPRYLIKTRGQQVTLSCSPISGHRSVSWYQQTPGQGLQFLFEYFSETQRNKGNFPGRFSGRQFSNSRSEMNVSTLELGDSALYLCASSLAGQGVVGEQFFGPGTRLTVL.

V and J are TRBV5-6 and TRBJ1-6; no clear D gene. The CDR3 loop spans 16 amino acids. Germline assignment: CDR1 SGHDT and CDR2 YYEEEE. V lost 1 base and J lost 0, with 8 bases in between. The CDR3 is CASSLTRASYNSPLHF. CDR3 bases: TGTGCCAGCAGCTTGACTAGGGCCTCCTATAATTCACCCCTCCACTTT.

The rearrangement uses TRBV15 and TRBJ1-1; D remains ambiguous. V was pared by 1 base and J by 2 bases, with 14 bases between. Germline-derived CDR1 and CDR2 are LNHNV and YYDKDF (reference sequence). This CDR3 region has 16 residues. The CDR3 nucleotides read TGTGCCACCAGCAGAGGGGCAGTCGTTGATAACACTGAAGCTTTCTTT. Protein sequence: CATSRGAVVDNTEAFF.

The genes are TRBV6-5 and TRBJ1-1; 7 nucleotides align to TRBD1. Germline values: CDR1 MNHEY, CDR2 SVGAGI. The trim removed 2 bases at V and 4 bases at J, leaving 4 bases unmatched. This CDR3 spans 14 amino acids. CDR3: CASSYETGRTEAFF. The CDR3 DNA reads as TGTGCCAGCAGTTACGAGACAGGGCGCACTGAAGCTTTCTTT.

The chain employs TRBV28 and TRBJ1-1; D is ambiguous. The germline CDR1 and CDR2 sequences are MDHEN and SYDVKM. V lost 10 bases and J lost 3, with 15 bases in between. This CDR3 comprises 13 residues. The CDR3 DNA follows: TGTGCCACCATAAGGATGATGGACACTGAAGCTTTCTTT. Protein sequence: CATIRMMDTEAFF.

In its sample, this clonotype was seen a few times. This chain uses TRBV10-3 with TRBJ1-2; no clear D gene. V shed 2 bases and J shed 8 bases, with 15 bases lying between them. In germline, CDR1 is ENHRY, CDR2 SYGVKD. This CDR3 spans 14 amino acids. The CDR3 sequence is CAISEREGRLGYTF. The CDR3 DNA is TGTGCCATCAGTGAGAGAGAGGGCCGGCTGGGCTACACCTTC.

In this sample, this clonotype turned up a few times. V is TRBV5-1 and J is TRBJ1-4, with D possibly being TRBD1 (6 bases). Germline loops: CDR1 SGHRS, CDR2 YFSETQ. There are 14 residues in the CDR3. Trimming removed 2 bases at V and 3 bases at J, with 8 bases between. Written as DNA, the CDR3 is TGCGCCAGCAGCTTACAGGGATCTAATGAAAAACTGTTTTTT. It encodes CASSLQGSNEKLFF.

The V and J genes are TRBV6-5 and TRBJ2-1; 8 nucleotides align to TRBD1. There are 17 residues in the CDR3. V trimming: 2 bases; J trimming: 8 bases; junction bases outside the gene matches: 14. Germline V CDR1 and CDR2: MNHEY, SVGAGI. CDR3 protein: CASSYGPPGQDLDEQFF. The DNA of the CDR3 is TGTGCCAGCAGTTACGGACCTCCGGGACAGGACTTGGATGAGCAGTTCTTC.

This clonotype came up a few times. V and J are TRBV5-1 and TRBJ1-1; D gene ambiguous. Germline V gene lookup returns CDR1 SGHRS and CDR2 YFSETQ. The CDR3 consists of 13 residues. The V end was cut by 2 bases, the J end by 1 base, with 6 bases between. The CDR3 region is CASSFTENTEAFF. DNA for the CDR3: TGCGCCAGCAGCTTTACAGAGAACACTGAAGCTTTCTTT. Full variable domain (remainder filled in from reference TRBV5-1 and TRBJ1-1): KAGVTQTPRYLIKTRGQQVTLSCSPISGHRSVSWYQQTPGQGLQFLFEYFSETQRNKGNFPGRFSGRQFSNSRSEMNVSTLELGDSALYLCASSFTENTEAFFGQGTRLTVV.

The chain employs TRBV12-3 or TRBV12-4 and TRBJ1-4, with D unresolved. Trimming pared 1 base from V and 1 base from J, leaving 16 bases between. CDR3 length equals 18 residues. The CDR3 sequence: CASSLGRGFLLTNEKLFF. Written as DNA, the CDR3 is TGTGCCAGCAGTTTAGGGAGAGGGTTTTTGTTAACTAATGAAAAACTGTTTTTT.

This clonotype has just a few counts. The V gene is TRBV19, the J gene TRBJ1-2; the D gene is possibly TRBD1 (5 bases). The V gene lost 7 bases and the J gene lost 4 bases, with 16 bases spanning the gap. This CDR3 is built from 14 residues. Germline CDR1 reads LNHDA; CDR2 reads SQIVND (reference sequence). The CDR3: CASKIAGGAYGYTF. The CDR3, as DNA: TGTGCCAGTAAGATCGCCGGCGGGGCCTATGGCTACACCTTC.

This clonotype came up a few times. This rearrangement joins TRBV3-1 to TRBJ2-7, with TRBD1 as a possible D gene (5 bases). CDR1 is LGHDT and CDR2 is YNNKEL in the germline V gene (reference sequence). CDR3 length: 12 residues. The germline V and J ends were trimmed by 1 base and 10 bases, with 11 bases remaining between them. The CDR3 loop is CASSQADTSQYF. DNA for the CDR3: TGTGCCAGCAGCCAAGCGGACACCAGTCAGTACTTC.